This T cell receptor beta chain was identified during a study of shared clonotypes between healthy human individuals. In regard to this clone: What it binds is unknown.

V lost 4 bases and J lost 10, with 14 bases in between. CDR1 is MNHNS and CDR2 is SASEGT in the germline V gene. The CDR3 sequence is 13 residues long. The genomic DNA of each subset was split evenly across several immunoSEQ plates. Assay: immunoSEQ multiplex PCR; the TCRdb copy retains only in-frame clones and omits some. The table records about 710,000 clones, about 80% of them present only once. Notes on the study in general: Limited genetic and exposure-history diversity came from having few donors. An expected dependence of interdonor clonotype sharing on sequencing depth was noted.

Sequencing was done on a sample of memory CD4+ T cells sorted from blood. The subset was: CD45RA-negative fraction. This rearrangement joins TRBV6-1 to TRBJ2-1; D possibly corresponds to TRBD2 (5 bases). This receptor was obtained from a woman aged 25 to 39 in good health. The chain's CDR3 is CASSVFEGREQFF. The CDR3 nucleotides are TGTGCCAGCAGTGTGTTCGAGGGTAGGGAGCAGTTCTTC.